The rows below give T cell receptor beta chains drawn from one sample of a study of T cells in localized non-small cell lung cancer. Assay used: immunoSEQ multiplex PCR; TCRdb lists only in-frame clones, some missing. This sample has about 33,000 clones, with 80% found just once. The sample in question was peripheral blood, obtained before any cancer treatment. The receptors were gathered from a male donor aged 60 or over with stage III squamous cell lung carcinoma. CDR3s include the opening cysteine and the closing phenylalanine or tryptophan. The D gene is left open where the match is weak. The size field is filled for only some rows; it gives once, few, many or a size class.

D gene	J gene	V gene	clone size	CDR3 DNA	CDR3 protein
-	TRBJ2-3	TRBV4-1	-	TGCGCCAGCAGCCATCCGGGATCTTCCGCAAAGCAGTATTTT	CASSHPGSSAKQYF
-	TRBJ1-2	TRBV6-6	-	TGTGCCAGCAGTTACGACAGGCATGGCTACACCTTC	CASSYDRHGYTF
-	TRBJ2-1	TRBV19	-	TGTGCCAGTCAGGCTGACCCGTACAATGAGCAGTTCTTC	CASQADPYNEQFF
-	TRBJ2-3	TRBV7-2	-	TGTGCCAGCAGCACCTATACAGATACGCAGTATTTT	CASSTYTDTQYF
-	TRBJ1-1	TRBV9	-	TGTGCCAGCAGCCCCACGACAGGCTCCGCCATGAACACTGAAGCTTTCTTT	CASSPTTGSAMNTEAFF
-	TRBJ2-1	TRBV15	-	TGTGCCACCAGCGGGAAAGAAGGGAGCTCCTACAATGAGCAGTTCTTC	CATSGKEGSSYNEQFF
-	TRBJ2-7	TRBV6-6	-	TGTGCCAGTTCGGCACTGGTGGGAGGAGACTACGAGCAGTACTTC	CASSALVGGDYEQYF
TRBD1	TRBJ2-1	TRBV27	-	TGTGCCAGCAGTTCAATTCAGGGGGTTGAGCAGTTCTTC	CASSSIQGVEQFF
-	TRBJ2-7	TRBV5-4	once	TGTGCCAGCAGCTTCGACCACTACGAGCAGTACTTC	CASSFDHYEQYF
-	TRBJ2-7	TRBV7-2	-	TGTGCCAGCAGCCCTAGTACCCCTCGGGGAAGTGAGCAGTACTTC	CASSPSTPRGSEQYF
TRBD1	TRBJ1-2	TRBV28	-	TGTGCCAGCAGTTCGGGACAGGGGACGGAAGGCTACACCTTC	CASSSGQGTEGYTF
-	TRBJ1-3	TRBV29-1	-	TGCAGCGTTAGGCCAGGGTCCTCTGGAAACACCATATATTTT	CSVRPGSSGNTIYF
TRBD1	TRBJ1-5	TRBV6-1	-	TGTGCCAGCAGGCCGGACAGGGGCCACCAGCCCCAGCATTTT	CASRPDRGHQPQHF
-	TRBJ2-7	TRBV13	few	TGTGCCAGCAGCTTAGTAGGGGGGATCGACGAGCAGTACTTC	CASSLVGGIDEQYF
-	TRBJ2-2	TRBV4-3	-	TGCGCCAGCAGCCAAGGGGCGACCGGGGAGCTGTTTTTT	CASSQGATGELFF
-	TRBJ1-2	TRBV6-5	-	TGTGCCAGCAGTTACTCCCCAGATGACTATGGCTACACCTTC	CASSYSPDDYGYTF
-	TRBJ1-1	TRBV2	-	TGTGCCAGCATTTCCGACATGAACACTGAAGCTTTCTTT	CASISDMNTEAFF
-	TRBJ2-2	TRBV5-6	-	TGTGCCAGCAGCTGGGGACGAACCGGGGAGCTGTTTTTT	CASSWGRTGELFF
-	TRBJ2-3	TRBV6-1	-	TGTGCCAGCAGTGAACGAAACGGGGGCACAGATACGCAGTATTTT	CASSERNGGTDTQYF
-	TRBJ2-1	TRBV7-9	-	TGTGCCAGCAGCTTAGGGAGGGGCAACAAAAATCCTAATGAGCAGTTCTTC	CASSLGRGNKNPNEQFF
-	TRBJ2-3	TRBV5-1	-	TGCGCCAGCAGCTTCAGGGGTATTAGCACAGATACGCAGTATTTT	CASSFRGISTDTQYF
-	TRBJ2-7	TRBV7-8	-	TGTGCCAGCAGCTCAGACCTATTTGGGAGCTCCTACGAGCAGTACTTC	CASSSDLFGSSYEQYF
TRBD1	TRBJ1-1	TRBV6-6	-	TGTGCCAGCAGGGACAGGGGTGAAGCTTTCTTT	CASRDRGEAFF
TRBD1	TRBJ1-1	TRBV5-6	-	TGTGCCAGCAGCTCCTGGGGACAGGCAAAGAACACTGAAGCTTTCTTT	CASSSWGQAKNTEAFF
-	TRBJ1-5	TRBV7-8	few	TGTGCCAGCAGCCCACCGGGCGTGAGCAATCAGCCCCAGCATTTT	CASSPPGVSNQPQHF
TRBD1	TRBJ2-2	TRBV7-8	-	TGTGCCAGCAGCCCCCGACCCTTTGGACAGGGGTTGTTTACCGGGGAGCTGTTTTTT	CASSPRPFGQGLFTGELFF
-	TRBJ1-3	TRBV19	-	TGTGCCAGTAGTGGGGCGGGTCGCTCTGGAAACACCATATATTTT	CASSGAGRSGNTIYF
-	TRBJ2-1	TRBV4-1	-	TGCGCCAGCAGCCAAGGGTTGAAGAATGAGCAGTTCTTC	CASSQGLKNEQFF
-	TRBJ1-1	TRBV5-1	-	TGCGCCAGCAGCGAGGGGAACACTGAAGCTTTCTTT	CASSEGNTEAFF
-	TRBJ1-4	TRBV7-9	-	TGTGCCAGCAGCTCCGGACAGATTTCAACTAATGAAAAACTGTTTTTT	CASSSGQISTNEKLFF
-	TRBJ1-1	TRBV6-5	-	TGTGCCAGCAGTTACTCGAGGGGAATTGGGAACACTGAAGCTTTCTTT	CASSYSRGIGNTEAFF
-	TRBJ1-5	TRBV5-8	-	TGTGCCAGCAGCTTGTTTTACAGCGAGCAATCAGCCTCCCAGCATTTT	CASSLFYSEQSASQHF
-	TRBJ1-5	TRBV19	-	TGTGCCAGTAGTATCCCCCAAATTTATCAGCCCCAGCATTTT	CASSIPQIYQPQHF
TRBD2	TRBJ2-1	TRBV11-2	once	TGTGCCAGCAGCGCGGGAGACGGTGCCTCTGAGCAGTTCTTC	CASSAGDGASEQFF
-	TRBJ1-1	TRBV7-2	-	TGTGCCAGCAGCACAAACACGGCGGCGAACACTGAAGCTTTCTTT	CASSTNTAANTEAFF
-	TRBJ1-1	TRBV19	-	TGTGCCAGTAGTATAGGGGACACCGGGGGATACACTGAAGCTTTCTTT	CASSIGDTGGYTEAFF
-	TRBJ2-1	TRBV9	-	TGTGCCAGCAGCGTAGGTGGGGCGGGAACAGCCTCCTACAATGAGCAGTTCTTC	CASSVGGAGTASYNEQFF
-	TRBJ2-6	TRBV7-3	-	TGTGCCAGCAGCTTCGGTGGGGCCAACGTCCTGACTTTC	CASSFGGANVLTF
-	TRBJ2-1	TRBV30	-	TGTGCCTGGAGTGTTGGGGACTCCTACAATGAGCAGTTCTTC	CAWSVGDSYNEQFF
-	TRBJ1-1	TRBV10-2	-	TGTGCCACCAGTGCTTTCACTGAAGCTTTCTTT	CATSAFTEAFF
-	TRBJ1-2	TRBV12-5	-	TGTGCTAGTGGCCGGGGGCAGGGTAACTATGGCTACACCTTC	CASGRGQGNYGYTF
-	TRBJ1-2	TRBV30	-	TGTGCCTGGAGTGTCGCACCCCTCTATGGCTACACCTTC	CAWSVAPLYGYTF
-	TRBJ2-5	TRBV11-2	-	TGTGCCAGCAGCTTAGACCAAGAGACCCAGTACTTC	CASSLDQETQYF
-	TRBJ1-5	TRBV7-6	-	TGTGCCAGCAGCCCTTCCAGAAACAGGTATAGCAATCAGCCCCAGCATTTT	CASSPSRNRYSNQPQHF
-	TRBJ1-2	TRBV10-3	-	TGTGCCATCAGTGAGTCGAATGGGTACTATGGCTACACCTTC	CAISESNGYYGYTF
TRBD1	TRBJ1-1	TRBV18	-	TGTGCCAGCTCACGCGTCGGGACAGAGTTCATGAACACTGAAGCTTTCTTT	CASSRVGTEFMNTEAFF
-	TRBJ1-5	TRBV5-5	few	TGTGCCAGCAGTTCAACCAATCAGCCCCAGCATTTT	CASSSTNQPQHF
TRBD2	TRBJ2-5	TRBV5-1	once	TGCGCCAGCAGCCCGTTTAGCGGGGGGCCCGAAGAGACCCAGTACTTC	CASSPFSGGPEETQYF
-	TRBJ1-5	TRBV7-2	few	TGTGCCAGCAGCTTATTATCGGGAGGGGATACTAGCAATCAGCCCCAGCATTTT	CASSLLSGGDTSNQPQHF